The T cell receptor beta chain under discussion was sequenced for a study of blood T cell dynamics during melanoma immunotherapy. Study-level background: Metastatic melanoma patients received first-line pembrolizumab or nivolumab plus ipilimumab. Whole-study findings and limits: It remained unknown if the driving T cell clones were melanoma-specific.

Points on this clone: Its matching antigen is unknown.

The sample's time point: week 3, after first cycle of checkpoint inhibitor. Disease control meant complete response, partial response or stable disease at 12 weeks. Patients with prior systemic cancer treatment, concomitant immunosuppressants, or other active malignancies were excluded. Between the trimmed V and J ends, which lost 3 bases and 7 bases, there was a span of 16 bases. The CDR3 consists of 14 residues. CDR1 is GTSNPN and CDR2 is SVGIG in the germline V gene (reference sequence). Sequenced by immunoSEQ multiplex PCR; TCRdb stores in-frame clones only, minus some. Of almost 8,500 clones in the sample, 88% were seen once.

This TCR was sampled from a human donor with melanoma. The material sequenced was blood, taken from a patient treated with checkpoint blockade. The rearrangement joins TRBV30 to TRBJ1-5, with D perhaps matching TRBD1 (5 bases). In DNA form, the CDR3 reads TGTGCCTGGAGCGTAAAGGGGTCGGGGCAGCCCCAGCATTTT. It translates to CAWSVKGSGQPQHF.